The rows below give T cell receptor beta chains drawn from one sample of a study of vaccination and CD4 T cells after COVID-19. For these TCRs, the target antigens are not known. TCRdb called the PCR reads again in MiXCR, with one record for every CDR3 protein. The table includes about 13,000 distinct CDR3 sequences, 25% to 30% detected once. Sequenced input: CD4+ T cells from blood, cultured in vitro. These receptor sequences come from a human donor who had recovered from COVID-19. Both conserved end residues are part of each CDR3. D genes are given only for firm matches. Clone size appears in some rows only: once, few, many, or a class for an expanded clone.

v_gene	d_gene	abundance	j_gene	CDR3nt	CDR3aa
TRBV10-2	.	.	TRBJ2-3	TGCGCCAGCAGGAGGGGGCAGGAGGGAGATACGCAGTATTTT	CASRRGQEGDTQYF
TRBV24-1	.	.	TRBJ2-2	TGTGCCATCGGATGGTCCCCCGGGGAGCTGTTTTTT	CAIGWSPGELFF
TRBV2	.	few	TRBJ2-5	TGTGCCAGCAGTGAGGGAGGGACCCAGTACTTC	CASSEGGTQYF
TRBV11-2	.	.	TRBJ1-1	TGTGCCAGCAGCCTTAGGGACGACCCCTTCTTT	CASSLRDDPFF
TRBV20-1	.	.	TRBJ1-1	TGCAGTGCTAGAGGTGAGACAGACCTGAACACTGAAGCTTTCTTT	CSARGETDLNTEAFF
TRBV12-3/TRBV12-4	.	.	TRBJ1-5	TGTGTCAGCAGCCTAAGGGCCTCCGGCAATCAGCCCCAGCATTTT	CVSSLRASGNQPQHF
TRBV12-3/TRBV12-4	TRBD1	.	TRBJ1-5	TGTGCCAGCAGAACCGGGACAGGGCGGAATCAGCCCCAGCATTTT	CASRTGTGRNQPQHF
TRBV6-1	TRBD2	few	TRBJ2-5	TGTGCCAGCAGTCGGACTAGCGGGGGCCAAGAGACCCAGTACTTC	CASSRTSGGQETQYF
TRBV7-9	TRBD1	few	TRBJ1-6	TGTGCCAGCAGCTTAGGTCGGGCAGGGGGAAATTCACCCCTCCACTTT	CASSLGRAGGNSPLHF
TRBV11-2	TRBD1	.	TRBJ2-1	TGTGCCAGCAGCTTAGGGGTGACAGGGATATACAATGAGCAGTTCTTC	CASSLGVTGIYNEQFF
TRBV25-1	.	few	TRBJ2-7	TGTGCCAGCAGTGACCTCAGGGGCTCCTACGAGCAGTACTTC	CASSDLRGSYEQYF
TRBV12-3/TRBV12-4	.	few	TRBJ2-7	TGTGCCAGCAGTTTCGAACCAGGCGGCGAGCAGTACTTC	CASSFEPGGEQYF
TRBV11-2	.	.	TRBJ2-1	TGTGCCAGCAGCGTATCCGGGACCCGACGTGGTGAGCAGTTCTTC	CASSVSGTRRGEQFF
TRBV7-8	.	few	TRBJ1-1	TGTGCCAGCACCTCTATCTTAGTTCTTCGGGGAAACACTGAAGCTTTCTTT	CASTSILVLRGNTEAFF
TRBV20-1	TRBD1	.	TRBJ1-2	TGCAGTGCCAGGGACAGGGCGGGCTACACCTTC	CSARDRAGYTF
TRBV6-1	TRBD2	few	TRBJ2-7	TGTGCCAGCATGAACCTTGGGACTAGCTCCTACGAGCAGTACTTC	CASMNLGTSSYEQYF
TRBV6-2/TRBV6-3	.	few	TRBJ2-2	TGTGCCAGCAGTTATAGTGTGGGGGCACCCAACACCGGGGAGCTGTTTTTT	CASSYSVGAPNTGELFF
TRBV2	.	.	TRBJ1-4	TGTGCCAGCCGGGACGGACTTCCTAATGAAAAACTGTTTTTT	CASRDGLPNEKLFF
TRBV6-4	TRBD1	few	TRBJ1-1	TGTGCCAGCAGAGGACAGGCGAACACTGAAGCTTTCTTT	CASRGQANTEAFF
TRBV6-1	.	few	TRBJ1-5	TGTGCCAGCACTCCGGGGGGAGGTCAGCCCCAGCATTTT	CASTPGGGQPQHF
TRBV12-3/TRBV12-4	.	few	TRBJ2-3	TGTGCCAGCAGGAAGGTAGGGACAGATACGCAGTATTTT	CASRKVGTDTQYF
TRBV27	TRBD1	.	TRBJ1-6	TGTGCCAGCAGCCTTCTGGGACAGGGGAATTCACCCCTCCACTTT	CASSLLGQGNSPLHF
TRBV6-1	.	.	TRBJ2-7	TGTGCCAGCAGTGAGGGGGGCCACTCCTACGAGCAGTACTTC	CASSEGGHSYEQYF
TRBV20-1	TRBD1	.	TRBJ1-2	TGCAGTGCTACAGGGACAGGGAAGAACTATGGCTACACCTTC	CSATGTGKNYGYTF
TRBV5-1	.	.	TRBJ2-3	TGCGCCAGCAGCCCGGATACAGATACGCAGTATTTT	CASSPDTDTQYF
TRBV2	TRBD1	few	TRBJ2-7	TGTGCCAGCATTCTAGAGACAGGGAGAAACTACGAGCAGTACTTC	CASILETGRNYEQYF
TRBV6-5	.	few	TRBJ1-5	TGTGCCAGCAGTTGGGACCGATACCAGCCCCAGCATTTT	CASSWDRYQPQHF
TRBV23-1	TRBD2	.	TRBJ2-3	TGCGCCAGCAGTCAACTCCCTCGGGGAGCGGGGGGGCCGAGTACGCAGTATTTT	CASSQLPRGAGGPSTQYF
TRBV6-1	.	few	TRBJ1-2	TGTGCCAGCTCTGAGGGGTTAGCCAACTATGGCTACACCTTC	CASSEGLANYGYTF
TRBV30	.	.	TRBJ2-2	TGTGCCTGGAGCGGGAGCAACACCGGGGAGCTGTTTTTT	CAWSGSNTGELFF
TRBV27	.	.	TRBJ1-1	TGTGCCAGCAGCTCCTCCCTGGAGAGCACTGAAGCTTTCTTT	CASSSSLESTEAFF
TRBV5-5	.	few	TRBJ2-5	TGTGCCAGCATCCTCACCGGGGGCAATCAGGAGACCCAGTACTTC	CASILTGGNQETQYF
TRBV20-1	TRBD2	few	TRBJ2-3	TGCAGTGCTAGCGGATCAGCGGGGCGCACAGATACGCAGTATTTT	CSASGSAGRTDTQYF
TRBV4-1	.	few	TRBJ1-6	TGCGCCAGCAGCCAAGATGGGAGCGGTTTCCTCTCCTATAATTCACCCCTCCACTTT	CASSQDGSGFLSYNSPLHF
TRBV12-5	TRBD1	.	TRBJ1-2	TGTGCTAGTGGTTTGGTAATCGGACAGGGTGTGGATGGCTACACCTTC	CASGLVIGQGVDGYTF
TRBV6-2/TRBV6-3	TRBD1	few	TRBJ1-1	TGTGCCAGCAGTACAGGGACAGGAAGGTTTACTGAAGCTTTCTTT	CASSTGTGRFTEAFF
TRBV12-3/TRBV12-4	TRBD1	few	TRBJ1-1	TGTGCCAGCAGTTTAGGGACAGGGATGGCTGAAGCTTTCTTT	CASSLGTGMAEAFF
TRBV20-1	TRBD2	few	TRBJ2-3	TGCAGTGCCCGGGCGGGGGGGAGCACAGATACGCAGTATTTT	CSARAGGSTDTQYF
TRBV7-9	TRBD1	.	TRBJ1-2	TGTGCCAGCAGCCTAGACAGGGGAGCTAACTATGGCTACACCTTC	CASSLDRGANYGYTF
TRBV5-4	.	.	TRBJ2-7	TGTGCCAGCAGCCGGGACTCAACTCCCGAGCAGTACTTC	CASSRDSTPEQYF